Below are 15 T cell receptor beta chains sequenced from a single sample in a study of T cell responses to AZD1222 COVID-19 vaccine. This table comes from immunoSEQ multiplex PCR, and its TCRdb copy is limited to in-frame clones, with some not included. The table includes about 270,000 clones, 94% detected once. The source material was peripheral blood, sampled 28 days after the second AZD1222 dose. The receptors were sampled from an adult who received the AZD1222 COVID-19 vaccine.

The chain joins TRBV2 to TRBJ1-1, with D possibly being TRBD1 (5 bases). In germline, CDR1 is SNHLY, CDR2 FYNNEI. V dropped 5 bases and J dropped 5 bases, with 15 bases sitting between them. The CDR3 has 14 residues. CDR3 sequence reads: CASSIGRRGTEAFF. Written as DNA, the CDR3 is TGTGCCAGCAGTATAGGACGGAGGGGAACTGAAGCTTTCTTT.

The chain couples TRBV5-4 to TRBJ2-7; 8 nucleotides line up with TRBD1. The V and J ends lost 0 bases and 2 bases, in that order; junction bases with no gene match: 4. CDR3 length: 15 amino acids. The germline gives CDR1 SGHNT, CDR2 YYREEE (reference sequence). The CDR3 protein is CASSLGGTGTYEQYF. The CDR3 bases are TGTGCCAGCAGCTTGGGCGGGACAGGTACCTACGAGCAGTACTTC.

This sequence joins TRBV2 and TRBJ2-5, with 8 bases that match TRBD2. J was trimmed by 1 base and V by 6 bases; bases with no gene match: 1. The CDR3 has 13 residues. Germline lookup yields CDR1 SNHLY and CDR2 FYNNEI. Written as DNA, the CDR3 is TGTGCCAGCAGGGCGGGGGGCCAAGAGACCCAGTACTTC. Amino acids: CASRAGGQETQYF.

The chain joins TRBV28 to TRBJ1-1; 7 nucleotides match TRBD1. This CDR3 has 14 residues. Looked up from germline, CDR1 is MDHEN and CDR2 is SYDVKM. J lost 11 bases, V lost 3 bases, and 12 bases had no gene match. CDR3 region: CASSFYDREQWAFF. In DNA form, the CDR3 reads TGTGCCAGCAGTTTCTATGACAGGGAACAATGGGCTTTCTTT.

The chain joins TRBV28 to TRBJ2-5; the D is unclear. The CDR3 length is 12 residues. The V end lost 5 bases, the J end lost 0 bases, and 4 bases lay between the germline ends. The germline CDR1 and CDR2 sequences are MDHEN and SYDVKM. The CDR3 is CASSTYQETQYF. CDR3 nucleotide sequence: TGTGCCAGCAGTACGTACCAAGAGACCCAGTACTTC.

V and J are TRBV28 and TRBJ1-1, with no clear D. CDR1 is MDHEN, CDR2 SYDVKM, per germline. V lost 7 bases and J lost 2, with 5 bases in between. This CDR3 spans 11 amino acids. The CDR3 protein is CASTRNTEAFF. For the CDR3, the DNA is TGTGCCAGCACCAGAAACACTGAAGCTTTCTTT.

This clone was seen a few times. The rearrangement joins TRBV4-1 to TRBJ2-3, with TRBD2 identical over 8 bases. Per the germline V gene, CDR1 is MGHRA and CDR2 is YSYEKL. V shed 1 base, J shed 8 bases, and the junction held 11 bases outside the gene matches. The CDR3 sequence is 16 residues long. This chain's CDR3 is CASSQVLTGGRGTQYF. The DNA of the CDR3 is TGCGCCAGCAGCCAAGTGTTAACGGGAGGGCGTGGTACGCAGTATTTT.

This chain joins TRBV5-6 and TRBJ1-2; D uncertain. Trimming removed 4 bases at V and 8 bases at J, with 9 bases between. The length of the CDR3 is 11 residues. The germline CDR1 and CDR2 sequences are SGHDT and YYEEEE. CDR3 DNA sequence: TGTGCCAGCAGCCGAGTCCGGGGCTACACCTTC. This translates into CASSRVRGYTF. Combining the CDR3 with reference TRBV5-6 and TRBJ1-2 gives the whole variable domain DAGVTQSPTHLIKTRGQQVTLRCSPKSGHDTVSWYQQALGQGPQFIFQYYEEEERQRGNFPDRFSGHQFPNYSSELNVNALLLGDSALYLCASSRVRGYTFGSGTRLTVV.

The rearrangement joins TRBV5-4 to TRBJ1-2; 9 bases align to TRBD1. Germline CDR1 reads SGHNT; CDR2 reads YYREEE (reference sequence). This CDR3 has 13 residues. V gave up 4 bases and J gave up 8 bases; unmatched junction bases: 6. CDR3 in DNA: TGTGCCAGCAGCAAAACAGGGGGCGACGGCTACACCTTC. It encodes CASSKTGGDGYTF.

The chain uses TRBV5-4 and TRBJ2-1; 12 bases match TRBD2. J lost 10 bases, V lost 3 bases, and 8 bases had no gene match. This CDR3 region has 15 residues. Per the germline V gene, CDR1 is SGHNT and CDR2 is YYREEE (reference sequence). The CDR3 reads CASSSPRLAGDEQFF. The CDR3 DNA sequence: TGTGCCAGCAGCTCTCCTCGACTAGCGGGAGACGAGCAGTTCTTC.

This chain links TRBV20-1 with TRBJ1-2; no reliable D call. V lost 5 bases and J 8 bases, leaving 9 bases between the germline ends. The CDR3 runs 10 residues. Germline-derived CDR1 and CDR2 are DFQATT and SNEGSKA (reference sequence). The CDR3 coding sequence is TGCAGTGCTTGGGGTAGCGGCTACACCTTC. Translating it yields CSAWGSGYTF.

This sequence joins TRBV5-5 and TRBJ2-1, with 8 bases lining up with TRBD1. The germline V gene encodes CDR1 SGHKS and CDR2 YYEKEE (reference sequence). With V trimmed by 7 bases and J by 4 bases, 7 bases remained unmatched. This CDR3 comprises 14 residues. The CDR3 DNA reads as TGTGCCAGCGCTGAACGGACAGGGTACAATGAGCAGTTCTTC. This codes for CASAERTGYNEQFF.

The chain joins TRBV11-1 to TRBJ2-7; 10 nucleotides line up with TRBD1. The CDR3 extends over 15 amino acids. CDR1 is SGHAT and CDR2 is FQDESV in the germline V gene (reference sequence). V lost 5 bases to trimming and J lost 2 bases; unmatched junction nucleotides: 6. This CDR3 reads CASSPVGQGAYEQYF. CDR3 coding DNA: TGTGCCAGCAGCCCAGTAGGACAGGGGGCCTACGAGCAGTACTTC.

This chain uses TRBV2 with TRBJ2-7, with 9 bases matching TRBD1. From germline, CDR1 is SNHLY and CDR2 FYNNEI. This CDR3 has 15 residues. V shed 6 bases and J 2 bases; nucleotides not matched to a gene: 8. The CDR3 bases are TGTGCCAGCAGGGGCCGGACAGGGGTCCCCTACGAGCAGTACTTC. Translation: CASRGRTGVPYEQYF.

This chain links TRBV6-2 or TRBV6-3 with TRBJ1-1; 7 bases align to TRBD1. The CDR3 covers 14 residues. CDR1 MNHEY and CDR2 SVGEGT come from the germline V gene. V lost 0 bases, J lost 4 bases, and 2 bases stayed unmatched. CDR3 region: CASSYSTGVTEAFF. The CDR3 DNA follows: TGTGCCAGCAGTTACTCCACAGGGGTCACTGAAGCTTTCTTT.